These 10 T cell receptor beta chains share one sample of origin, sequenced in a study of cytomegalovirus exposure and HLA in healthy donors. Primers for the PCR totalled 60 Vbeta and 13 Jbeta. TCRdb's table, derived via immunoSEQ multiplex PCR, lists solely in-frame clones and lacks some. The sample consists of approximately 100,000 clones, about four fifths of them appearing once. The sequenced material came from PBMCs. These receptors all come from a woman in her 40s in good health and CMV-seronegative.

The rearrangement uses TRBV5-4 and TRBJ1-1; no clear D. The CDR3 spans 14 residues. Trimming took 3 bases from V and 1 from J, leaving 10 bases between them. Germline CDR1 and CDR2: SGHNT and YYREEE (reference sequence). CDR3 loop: CASSWELRNTEAFF. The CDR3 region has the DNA TGTGCCAGCAGCTGGGAGCTCCGGAACACTGAAGCTTTCTTT.

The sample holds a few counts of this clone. DNA for the CDR3: TGTGCCAGCAGTGAAACCTGGACAAACCAAGAGACCCAGTACTTC. Translation gives CASSETWTNQETQYF. V and J are TRBV25-1 and TRBJ2-5; D may be TRBD1 (5 bases). The CDR3 sequence is 15 residues long. The V end lost 2 bases, the J end lost 0 bases, and 10 bases lay between the germline ends. The germline gives CDR1 MGHDK, CDR2 SYGVNS.

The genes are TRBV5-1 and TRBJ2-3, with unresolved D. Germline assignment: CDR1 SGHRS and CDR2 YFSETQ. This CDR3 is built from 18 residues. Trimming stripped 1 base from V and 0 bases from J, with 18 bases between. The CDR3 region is CASSLTPGPRASTDTQYF. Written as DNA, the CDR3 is TGCGCCAGCAGCTTGACCCCGGGTCCCAGAGCTAGCACAGATACGCAGTATTTT.

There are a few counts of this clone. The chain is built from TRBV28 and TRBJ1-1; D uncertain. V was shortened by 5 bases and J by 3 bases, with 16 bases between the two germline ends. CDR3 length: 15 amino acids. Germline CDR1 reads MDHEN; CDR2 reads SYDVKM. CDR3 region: CASSPPREVDTEAFF. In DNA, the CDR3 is TGTGCCAGCAGTCCCCCCCGCGAGGTAGACACTGAAGCTTTCTTT.

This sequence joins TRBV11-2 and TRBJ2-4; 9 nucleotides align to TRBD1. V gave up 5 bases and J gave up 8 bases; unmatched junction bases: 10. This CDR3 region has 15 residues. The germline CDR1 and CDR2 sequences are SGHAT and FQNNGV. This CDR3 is CASSIHPGQGYIQYF. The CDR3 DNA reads TGTGCCAGCAGCATCCATCCGGGACAGGGTTACATTCAGTACTTC.

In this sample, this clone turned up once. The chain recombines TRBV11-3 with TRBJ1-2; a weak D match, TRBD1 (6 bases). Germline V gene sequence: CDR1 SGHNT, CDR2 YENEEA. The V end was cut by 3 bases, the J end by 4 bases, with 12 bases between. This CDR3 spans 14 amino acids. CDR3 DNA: TGTGCCAGCAGCTTGGGGGCGTCAGGCTATGGCTACACCTTC. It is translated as CASSLGASGYGYTF.

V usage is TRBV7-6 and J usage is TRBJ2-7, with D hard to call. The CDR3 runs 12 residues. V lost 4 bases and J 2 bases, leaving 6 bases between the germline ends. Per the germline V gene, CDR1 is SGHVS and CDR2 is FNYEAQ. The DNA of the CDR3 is TGTGCCAGCAGCTCGACTGCCTACGAGCAGTACTTC. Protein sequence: CASSSTAYEQYF.

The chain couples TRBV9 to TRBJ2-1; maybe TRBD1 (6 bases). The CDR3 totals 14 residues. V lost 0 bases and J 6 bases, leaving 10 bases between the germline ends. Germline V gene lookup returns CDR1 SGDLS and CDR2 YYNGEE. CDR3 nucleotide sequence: TGTGCCAGCAGCGTAGGGGACATTTCCAATGAGCAGTTCTTC. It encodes CASSVGDISNEQFF.

DNA for the CDR3: TGTGCCAGCAGCTATGGGACAGGAGTGAACACCGGGGAGCTGTTTTTT. Translating it yields CASSYGTGVNTGELFF. The V call is TRBV7-9, the J call TRBJ2-2; 8 bases align to TRBD1. CDR3 length: 16 amino acids. With 4 bases clipped from V and 1 base from J, the junction kept 5 bases outside the gene matches. Germline assignment: CDR1 SEHNR and CDR2 FQNEAQ (reference sequence).

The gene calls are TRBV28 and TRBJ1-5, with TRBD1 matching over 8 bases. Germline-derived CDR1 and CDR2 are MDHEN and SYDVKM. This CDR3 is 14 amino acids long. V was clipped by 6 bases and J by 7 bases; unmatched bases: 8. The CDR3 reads CASSRTGLRQPQHF. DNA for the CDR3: TGTGCCAGCAGCCGGACAGGGCTTAGACAGCCCCAGCATTTT.